The entry that follows covers one TCR beta chain sequence. Antigen specificity is unknown. TCRdb reprocessed the reads with MiXCR, giving one entry per CDR3 protein. The table has around 800,000 distinct CDR3 sequences, about 33% seen once. The data stem from a study of T cell repertoires in cytomegalovirus infection. At the level of the study: Well-studied HLA-B-restricted CMV epitopes were used in the study alongside recently identified HLA-C-restricted ones. Indications of both CMV infection and matching HLA type were provided by public TCR beta signatures.

Findings and limits, study-wide: Cumulative public TCR beta family frequency identified carriers of CMV plus the relevant HLA. Dominant in the ex vivo response were TCR beta clonotypes restricted by HLA-C and specific for CMV.

The CDR3 runs 12 residues. The V gene lost 1 base and the J gene lost 7 bases, with 5 bases spanning the gap. The germline V gene encodes CDR1 SGHTA and CDR2 FQGNSA. Sample: cultured CD8+ T cells from PBMCs, taken from culture after CMV antigen stimulation. The chain couples TRBV7-2 to TRBJ1-3; no reliable D call. The sequence was obtained from a human donor in good health (CMV status not recorded). Some clones in this sample may be carry-over from other donors' samples. As DNA, the CDR3 is TGTGCCAGCAGCTTAGGTTGGAACACCATATATTTT. Translation: CASSLGWNTIYF.